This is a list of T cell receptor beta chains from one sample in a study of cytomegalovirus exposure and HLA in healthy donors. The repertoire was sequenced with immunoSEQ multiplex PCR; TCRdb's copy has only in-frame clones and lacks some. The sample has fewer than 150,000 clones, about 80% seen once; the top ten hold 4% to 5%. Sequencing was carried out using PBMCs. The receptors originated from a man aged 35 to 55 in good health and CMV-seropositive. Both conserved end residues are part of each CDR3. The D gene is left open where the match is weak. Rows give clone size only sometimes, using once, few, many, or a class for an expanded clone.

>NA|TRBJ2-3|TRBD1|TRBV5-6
CASSHLGTGETDTQYF
TGTGCCAGCAGCCACCTCGGGACAGGGGAAACAGATACGCAGTATTTT
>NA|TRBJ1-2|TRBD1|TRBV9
CASSLEGQLYGYTF
TGTGCCAGCAGCTTAGAGGGACAGCTCTATGGCTACACCTTC
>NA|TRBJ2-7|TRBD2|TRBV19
CASSDEAGDLDEQYF
TGTGCCAGTAGTGACGAAGCGGGGGATCTTGACGAGCAGTACTTC
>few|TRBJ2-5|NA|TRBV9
CASSVAGTWGEETQYF
TGTGCCAGCAGCGTAGCAGGGACTTGGGGCGAAGAGACCCAGTACTTC
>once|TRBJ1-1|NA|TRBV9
CASSPGRQVNTEAFF
TGTGCCAGCAGCCCCGGGCGACAGGTTAACACTGAAGCTTTCTTT
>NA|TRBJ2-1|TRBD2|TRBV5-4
CASEKLAGGHLEQFF
TGTGCCAGCGAGAAACTAGCGGGGGGGCATCTTGAGCAGTTCTTC
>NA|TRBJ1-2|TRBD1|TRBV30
CAWSRQGGSSGYTF
TGTGCCTGGAGCCGACAGGGAGGTTCTTCTGGCTACACCTTC
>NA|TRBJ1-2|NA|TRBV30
CAWSSGTRHGYTF
TGTGCCTGGAGCTCCGGGACACGCCATGGCTACACCTTC
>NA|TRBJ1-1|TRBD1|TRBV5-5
CASIRQGNTEAFF
TGTGCCAGCATCAGACAGGGGAACACTGAAGCTTTCTTT
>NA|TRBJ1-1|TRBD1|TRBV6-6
CASSYSGQGNTEAFF
TGTGCCAGCAGTTACTCCGGACAGGGGAACACTGAAGCTTTCTTT
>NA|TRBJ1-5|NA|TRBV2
CASTPEGQPQHF
TGTGCCAGCACTCCGGAGGGTCAGCCCCAGCATTTT
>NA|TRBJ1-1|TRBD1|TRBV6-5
CASSYRGLHTEAFF
TGTGCCAGCAGTTACAGGGGGCTTCACACTGAAGCTTTCTTT
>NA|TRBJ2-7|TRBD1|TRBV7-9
CASSYGQGIYEQYF
TGTGCCAGCAGCTACGGACAGGGGATCTACGAGCAGTACTTC
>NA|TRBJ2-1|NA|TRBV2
CASRGDWSSYNEQFF
TGTGCCAGCAGGGGGGACTGGAGCTCCTACAATGAGCAGTTCTTC
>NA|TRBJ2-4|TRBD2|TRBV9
CASSGTSGGGDIQYF
TGTGCCAGCAGCGGAACTAGCGGGGGTGGGGACATTCAGTACTTC
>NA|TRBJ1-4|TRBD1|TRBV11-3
CASSLADRATNEKLFF
TGTGCCAGCAGCTTAGCCGACAGGGCAACTAATGAAAAACTGTTTTTT
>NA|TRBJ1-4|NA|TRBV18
CASSPSLATNEKLFF
TGTGCCAGCTCACCTAGTCTTGCAACTAATGAAAAACTGTTTTTT
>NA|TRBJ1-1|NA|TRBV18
CASSPREGPTEAFF
TGTGCCAGCTCACCGCGGGAGGGGCCCACTGAAGCTTTCTTT
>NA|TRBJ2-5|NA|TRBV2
CASIPLGGRETQYF
TGTGCCAGCATTCCCTTGGGGGGTCGCGAGACCCAGTACTTC
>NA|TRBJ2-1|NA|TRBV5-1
CASSLAPPSSYNEQFF
TGCGCCAGCAGCTTGGCCCCCCCGAGCTCCTACAATGAGCAGTTCTTC
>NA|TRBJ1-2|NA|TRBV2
CASSELHSYGYTF
TGTGCCAGCAGTGAACTCCATAGCTATGGCTACACCTTC
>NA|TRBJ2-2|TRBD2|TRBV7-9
CASSPTSGSHTGELFF
TGTGCCAGCAGCCCCACTAGCGGGAGTCATACCGGGGAGCTGTTTTTT
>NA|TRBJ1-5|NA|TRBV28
CASSFATGLGNQPQHF
TGTGCCAGCAGTTTCGCGACTGGACTAGGCAATCAGCCCCAGCATTTT
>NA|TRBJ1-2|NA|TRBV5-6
CASSFGTSNYGYTF
TGTGCCAGCAGCTTCGGGACTTCGAACTATGGCTACACCTTC
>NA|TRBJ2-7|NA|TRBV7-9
CASSTSSYEQYF
TGTGCCAGCAGCACAAGCTCCTACGAGCAGTACTTC
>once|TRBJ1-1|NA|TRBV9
CASSETGSTEAFF
TGTGCCAGCAGCGAGACAGGTTCGACTGAAGCTTTCTTT
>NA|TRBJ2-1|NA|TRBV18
CASSPTKAGLYNEQFF
TGTGCCAGCTCACCCACCAAGGCCGGACTTTACAATGAGCAGTTCTTC
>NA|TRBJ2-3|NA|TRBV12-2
CASRSGSHTDTQYF
TGTGCAAGTCGCTCCGGGAGTCACACAGATACGCAGTATTTT
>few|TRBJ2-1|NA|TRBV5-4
CASSLGDYNEQFF
TGTGCCAGCAGCCTCGGGGATTACAATGAGCAGTTCTTC
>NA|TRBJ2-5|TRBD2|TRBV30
CACPGGSGPGTQYF
TGTGCCTGCCCCGGGGGGTCGGGTCCCGGGACCCAGTACTTC
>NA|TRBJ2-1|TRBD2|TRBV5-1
CASSLFRTSWSSYNEQFF
TGCGCCAGCAGCTTGTTTCGGACTAGCTGGAGCTCCTACAATGAGCAGTTCTTC
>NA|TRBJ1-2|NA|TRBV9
CASPANYGYTF
TGTGCCAGCCCTGCTAACTATGGCTACACCTTC
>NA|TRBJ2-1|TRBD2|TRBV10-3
CAISVLAGGENEQFF
TGTGCCATCAGTGTACTAGCGGGGGGGGAAAATGAGCAGTTCTTC
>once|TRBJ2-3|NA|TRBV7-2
CASSSPHGGITDTQYF
TGTGCCAGCAGCTCTCCCCATGGAGGTATCACAGATACGCAGTATTTT
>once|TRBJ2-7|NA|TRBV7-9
CASSLPKGAYEQYF
TGTGCCAGCAGCTTACCGAAGGGAGCCTACGAGCAGTACTTC
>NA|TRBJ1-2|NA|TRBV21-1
CASSKARWDSSPNYGYTF
TGTGCCAGCAGCAAAGCTCGATGGGACAGCTCTCCTAACTATGGCTACACCTTC
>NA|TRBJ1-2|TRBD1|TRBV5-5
CASRGQGIGGYTF
TGTGCCAGCAGGGGACAGGGTATCGGTGGCTACACCTTC
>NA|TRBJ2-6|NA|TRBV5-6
CASRVRLDTINVLTF
TGTGCCAGCAGAGTGAGGTTGGACACTATCAACGTCCTGACTTTC
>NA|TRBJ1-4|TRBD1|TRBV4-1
CASSQERQGLDEKLFF
TGCGCCAGCAGCCAAGAGCGACAGGGCCTAGATGAAAAACTGTTTTTT
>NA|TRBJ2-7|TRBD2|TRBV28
CASSLSGLAVYEQYF
TGTGCCAGCAGTTTATCGGGACTAGCGGTATACGAGCAGTACTTC
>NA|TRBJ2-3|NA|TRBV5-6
CASSFRATYTDTQYF
TGTGCCAGCAGCTTCAGGGCTACCTACACAGATACGCAGTATTTT
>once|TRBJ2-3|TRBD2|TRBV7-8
CASSSPLAGAPPGDTQYF
TGTGCCAGCAGCTCACCACTAGCGGGGGCGCCTCCGGGAGATACGCAGTATTTT
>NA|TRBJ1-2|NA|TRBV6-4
CASRNSNRDYGYTF
TGTGCCAGCAGAAATTCTAACAGGGACTATGGCTACACCTTC
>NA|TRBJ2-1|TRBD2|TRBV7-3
CASSLGTSGRGGHNEQFF
TGTGCCAGCAGTTTAGGGACTAGCGGGAGGGGCGGACACAATGAGCAGTTCTTC
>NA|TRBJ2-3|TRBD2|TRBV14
CASSTGRGLVPKRDTQYF
TGTGCCAGCAGCACTGGCCGGGGACTAGTACCGAAAAGAGATACGCAGTATTTT
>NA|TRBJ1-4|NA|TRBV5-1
CASSALAGTTNEKLFF
TGTGCCAGCAGCGCGCTGGCAGGGACAACTAATGAAAAACTGTTTTTT
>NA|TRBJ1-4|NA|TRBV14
CASSQAPNEKLFF
TGTGCCAGCAGCCAAGCTCCGAATGAAAAACTGTTTTTT
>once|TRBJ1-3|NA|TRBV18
CASSPMEARNTIYF
TGTGCCAGCTCACCAATGGAGGCCCGAAACACCATATATTTT
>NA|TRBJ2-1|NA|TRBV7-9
CASSLSGGTKNNEQFF
TGTGCCAGCAGCTTATCAGGCGGGACCAAGAACAATGAGCAGTTCTTC
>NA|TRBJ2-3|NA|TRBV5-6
CASSFDLFGTDTQYF
TGTGCCAGCAGCTTCGATCTCTTCGGGACAGATACGCAGTATTTT